This T cell receptor (beta chain) was identified in a study of T cell repertoires in cytomegalovirus infection. The overall study: Evidence of both CMV infection and a matching HLA type came from public TCR beta signatures. Broader study findings: Cumulative frequency (of public TCR beta family members) identified carriers of CMV plus the relevant HLA. Ex vivo responses were dominated by HLA-C-restricted CMV-specific TCR beta clonotypes.

Via MiXCR, TCRdb re-called the reads, giving one row per CDR3 protein. The profile shows just over 300,000 distinct CDR3 sequences, 17% of them singletons. Only a few counts were recorded for this clonotype. The antigen remains unidentified. The V gene's germline CDR1 is DFQATT and CDR2 SNEGSKA (reference sequence). The CDR3 runs 15 residues. Trimming took 3 bases from V and 2 from J; bases not matched to a gene: 6. Sequenced sample: PBMCs. The receptor was derived from a human donor in good health (CMV status not recorded). Some clones in this sample may be carry-over from other donors' samples. The V and J genes are TRBV20-1 and TRBJ2-5; 10 bases align to TRBD2. The CDR3, as DNA: TGCAGTGCTAGGGGCCTAGCGGGGGCACAAGAGACCCAGTACTTC. Translated: CSARGLAGAQETQYF.